This TCR beta chain was observed in a study of molecular identifiers for immune sequencing clone quantification. The junction had 12 bases not matched to a gene; V was cut back by 4 bases and J by 2 bases. Germline CDR1 reads SGHKS; CDR2 reads YYEKEE (reference sequence). The CDR3 runs 17 residues. A CD8+CD4-CCR7+CD45RA+ phenotype served as the sorting definition for naive CD8 T cells. For bulk TCR libraries, previously described methods and listed TCR primers were used. TCRdb reanalysed the PCR reads using MiXCR and keeps one entry per CDR3 protein. The table lists some 100,000 distinct CDR3 sequences, roughly 19% of them singletons. Study-wide points: Over 99% of effector molecules, yet under 1% of naive-cell molecules, were held by clones above 20 RNA copies.

At least ten counts were recorded for this clonotype. Its antigen is currently unknown. This clonotype was sampled from a human donor in good health. Some libraries in this study had Jurkat cell RNA spiked in. The chain recombines TRBV5-5 with TRBJ2-3; 8 bases map to TRBD1. The sequenced sample consisted of naive CD8+ T cells from blood, with Jurkat cell RNA spiked in. Subset described: FACS-sorted CD8+CD4-CCR7+CD45RA+ naive T cells. CDR3 in DNA: TGTGCCAGCAGCCCGCAAGGACAGGGACAACCCACAGATACGCAGTATTTT. It encodes CASSPQGQGQPTDTQYF.